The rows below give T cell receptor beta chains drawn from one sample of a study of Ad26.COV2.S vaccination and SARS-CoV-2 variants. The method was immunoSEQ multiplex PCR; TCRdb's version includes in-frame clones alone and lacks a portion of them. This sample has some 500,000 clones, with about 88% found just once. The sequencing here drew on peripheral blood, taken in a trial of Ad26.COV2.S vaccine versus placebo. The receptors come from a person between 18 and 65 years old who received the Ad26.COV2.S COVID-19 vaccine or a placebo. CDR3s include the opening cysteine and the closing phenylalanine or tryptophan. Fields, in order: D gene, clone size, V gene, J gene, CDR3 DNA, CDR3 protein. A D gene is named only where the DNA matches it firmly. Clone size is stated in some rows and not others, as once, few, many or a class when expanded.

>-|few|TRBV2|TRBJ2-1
TGTGCCAGCAGAGAGACACGTCTGGGCAATGAGCAGTTCTTC
CASRETRLGNEQFF
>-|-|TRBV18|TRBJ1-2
TGTGCCAGCTCAACCTCCATCGAGGGAGGAACTAACTATGGCTACACCTTC
CASSTSIEGGTNYGYTF
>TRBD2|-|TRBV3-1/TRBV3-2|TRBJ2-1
TGTGCCAGCAGTCCCTTAGGCGGGGGGGCCCAAGAGTTCTTC
CASSPLGGGAQEFF
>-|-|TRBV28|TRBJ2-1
TGTGCCAGCAGAAACCTACCCGTAAACAGAGCTACGACCTCCTACAATGAGCAGTTCTTC
CASRNLPVNRATTSYNEQFF
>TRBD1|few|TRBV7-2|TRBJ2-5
TGTGCCAGCAGCTTACTGACTACAGGGGCAGAGACCCAGTACTTC
CASSLLTTGAETQYF
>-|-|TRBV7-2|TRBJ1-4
TGTGCCAGCAGCCCCCGAGGGACTAATGAAAAACTGTTTTTT
CASSPRGTNEKLFF
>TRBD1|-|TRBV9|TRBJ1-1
TGTGCCAGCAGCACCCGGACAGGCGCGAACACTGAAGCTTTCTTT
CASSTRTGANTEAFF
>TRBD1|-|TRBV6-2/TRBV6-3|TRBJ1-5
TGTGCCAGCAGTTACCCGATACTACAGGGGAATCAGCCCCAGCATTTT
CASSYPILQGNQPQHF
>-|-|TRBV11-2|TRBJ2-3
TGTGCCAGCAGCCACACGGGACACCTCACAGATACGCAGTATTTT
CASSHTGHLTDTQYF
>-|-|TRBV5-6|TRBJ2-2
TGTGCCAGCAGCCGGCTGGCGGCTGAGGCCGGGGAGCTGTTTTTT
CASSRLAAEAGELFF
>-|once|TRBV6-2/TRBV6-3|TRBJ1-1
TGTGCCAGCAGTTACGTTAAAGGTCTGGACACTGAAGCTTTCTTT
CASSYVKGLDTEAFF
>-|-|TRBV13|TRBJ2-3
TGTGCCAGCAGCTTACTACTAGTCACAGATACGCAGTATTTT
CASSLLLVTDTQYF
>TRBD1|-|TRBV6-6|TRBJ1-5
TGTGCCAGCAGTTCCAGGGTACAGGGGGATCAGCCCCAGCATTTT
CASSSRVQGDQPQHF
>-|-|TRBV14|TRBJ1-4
TGTGCCAGCAGCCCTTCGAGGGGCTTAACTAATGAAAAACTGTTTTTT
CASSPSRGLTNEKLFF
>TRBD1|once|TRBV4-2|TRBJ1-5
TGTGCCAGCAGCCAACCGGGACAGGGGGCGAATCAGCCCCAGCATTTT
CASSQPGQGANQPQHF
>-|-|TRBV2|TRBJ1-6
TGTGCCAGCAAGGGAGAAGGGACACCCCTCCACTTT
CASKGEGTPLHF
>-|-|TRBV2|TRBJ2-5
TGTGCCAGCAGTGTAGAGGGAGTGGAGACCCAGTACTTC
CASSVEGVETQYF
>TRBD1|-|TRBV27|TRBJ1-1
TGTGCCAGCAGTTTGGGGGACAGCCTGAACACTGAAGCTTTCTTT
CASSLGDSLNTEAFF
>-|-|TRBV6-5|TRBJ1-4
TGTGCCAGCAATGGAATCGAAAAACTGTTTTTT
CASNGIEKLFF
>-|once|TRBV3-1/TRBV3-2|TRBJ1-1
TGTGCCAGCAGCTCCGGGTCGCAACCTATGAACACTGAAGCTTTCTTT
CASSSGSQPMNTEAFF
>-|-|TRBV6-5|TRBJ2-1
TGTGCCAGCAATCCTTCGGGGGATAATGAGCAGTTCTTC
CASNPSGDNEQFF
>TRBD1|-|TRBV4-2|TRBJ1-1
TGTGCCAGCAGCCAAGCGCCTCGACAGGGGGATACAGCTTTCTTT
CASSQAPRQGDTAFF
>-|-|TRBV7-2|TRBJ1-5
TGTGCCAGCAGCTTATATGGGACACTGAATCAGCCCCAGCATTTT
CASSLYGTLNQPQHF
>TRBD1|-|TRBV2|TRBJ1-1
TGTGCCAGCAGACTCGGACAGGGGACTCCTGAAGCTTTCTTT
CASRLGQGTPEAFF
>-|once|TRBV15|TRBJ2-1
TGTGCCACCAGCAGAGATTCCAGCAACAATGAGCAGTTCTTC
CATSRDSSNNEQFF
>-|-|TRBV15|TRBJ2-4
TGTGCCACCAGCAGAGAGGGCAGGGTTAACATTCAGTACTTC
CATSREGRVNIQYF
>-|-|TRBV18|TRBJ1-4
TGTGCCAGCTCACCACCAAGGGTTGTAGCAACGAATGAAAAACTGTTTTTT
CASSPPRVVATNEKLFF
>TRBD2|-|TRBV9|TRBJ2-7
TGTGCCAGCAGCATCGGACTAGCGGGTTCCTACGAGCAGTACTTC
CASSIGLAGSYEQYF
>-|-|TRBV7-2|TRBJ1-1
TGTGCCAGCAGCCTCTACACTGAAGCTTTCTTT
CASSLYTEAFF
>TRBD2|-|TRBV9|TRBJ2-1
TGTGCCAGCAGCGTGGGACTAGCGGGGCCGAGCTCCTACAATGAGCAGTTCTTC
CASSVGLAGPSSYNEQFF
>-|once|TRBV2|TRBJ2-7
TGTGCCAGCAGTGTTGATCACTCCTACGAGCAGTACTTC
CASSVDHSYEQYF
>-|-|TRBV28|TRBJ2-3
TGTGCCAGCAGTAAGCGGACAGTTGATACGCAGTATTTT
CASSKRTVDTQYF
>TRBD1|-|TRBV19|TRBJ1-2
TGTGCCAGTAGTACTCGACAGGGCGTCTATGGCTACACCTTC
CASSTRQGVYGYTF
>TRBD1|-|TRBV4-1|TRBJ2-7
TGCGCCAGCAGCCAGAGGCTCGGGACAGGGTTCTACGAGCAGTACTTC
CASSQRLGTGFYEQYF
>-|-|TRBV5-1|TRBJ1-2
TGCGCCAGCAGCTTGGGTCACTACTATGGCTACACCTTC
CASSLGHYYGYTF
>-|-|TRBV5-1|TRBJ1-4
TGCGCCAGCAGCCTATTAGCGTCGTGGCAGGGTACAAATGAAAAACTGTTTTTT
CASSLLASWQGTNEKLFF
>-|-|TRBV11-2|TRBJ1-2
TGTGCCAGCAGCTCAACCCGGGACGAACGATATGGCTACACCTTC
CASSSTRDERYGYTF
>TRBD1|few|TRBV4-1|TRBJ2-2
TGCGCCAGCAGCCAAACCGGGACAGGGGGCTCTCTCGGGGAGCTGTTTTTT
CASSQTGTGGSLGELFF
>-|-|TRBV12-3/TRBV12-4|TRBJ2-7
TGTGCCAGCAGCTCGGATTCTTACGAGCAGTACTTC
CASSSDSYEQYF
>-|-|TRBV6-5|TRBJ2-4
TGTGCCAGCAGCGGACTTGGCGGGGACATTCAGTACTTC
CASSGLGGDIQYF
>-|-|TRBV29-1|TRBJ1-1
TGCAGCGTGGCCCCGGGTTGGGCTATGAACACTGAAGCTTTCTTT
CSVAPGWAMNTEAFF
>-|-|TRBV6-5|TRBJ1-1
TGTGCCAGCAGTTACTCACAGGGGAACACTGAAGCTTTCTTT
CASSYSQGNTEAFF